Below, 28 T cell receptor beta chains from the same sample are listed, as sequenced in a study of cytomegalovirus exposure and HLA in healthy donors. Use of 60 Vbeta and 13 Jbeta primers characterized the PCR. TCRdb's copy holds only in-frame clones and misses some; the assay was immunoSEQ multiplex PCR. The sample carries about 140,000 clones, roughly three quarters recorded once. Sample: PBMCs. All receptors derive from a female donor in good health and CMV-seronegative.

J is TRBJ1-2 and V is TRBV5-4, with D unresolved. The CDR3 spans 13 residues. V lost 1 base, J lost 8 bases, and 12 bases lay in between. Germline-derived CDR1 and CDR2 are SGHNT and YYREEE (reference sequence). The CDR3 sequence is CASSLWSPVGYTF. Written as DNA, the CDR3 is TGTGCCAGCAGCTTGTGGTCTCCAGTAGGCTACACCTTC.

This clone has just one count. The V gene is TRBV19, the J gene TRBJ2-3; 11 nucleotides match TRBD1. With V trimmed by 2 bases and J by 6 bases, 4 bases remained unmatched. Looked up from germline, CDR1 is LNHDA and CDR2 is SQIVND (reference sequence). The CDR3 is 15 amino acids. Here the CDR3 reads CASSIKGQGGDTQYF. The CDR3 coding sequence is TGTGCCAGTAGTATAAAGGGACAGGGGGGGGATACGCAGTATTTT.

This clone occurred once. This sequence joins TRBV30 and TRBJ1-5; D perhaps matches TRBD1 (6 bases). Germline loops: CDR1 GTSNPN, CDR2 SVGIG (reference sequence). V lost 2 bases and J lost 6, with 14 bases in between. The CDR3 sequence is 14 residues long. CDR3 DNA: TGTGCCTGGAGTAAAGGGCAGGGGAGTCAGCCCCAGCATTTT. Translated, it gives CAWSKGQGSQPQHF.

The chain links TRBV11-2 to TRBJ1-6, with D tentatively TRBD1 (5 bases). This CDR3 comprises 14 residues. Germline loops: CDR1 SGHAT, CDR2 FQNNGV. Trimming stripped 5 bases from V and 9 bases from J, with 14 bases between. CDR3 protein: CASSGGGVGSPLHF. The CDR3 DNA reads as TGTGCCAGCAGCGGGGGAGGGGTTGGTTCACCCCTCCACTTT.

This chain's CDR3 is CASSAQGRGGYGYTF. DNA for the CDR3: TGTGCCAGCAGCGCCCAGGGGAGAGGGGGCTATGGCTACACCTTC. V usage is TRBV6-1 and J usage is TRBJ1-2; maybe TRBD1 (6 bases). The CDR3 is 15 amino acids. The germline V and J ends were trimmed by 6 bases and 4 bases, with 18 bases remaining between them. Germline CDR1 and CDR2: MNHNS and SASEGT.

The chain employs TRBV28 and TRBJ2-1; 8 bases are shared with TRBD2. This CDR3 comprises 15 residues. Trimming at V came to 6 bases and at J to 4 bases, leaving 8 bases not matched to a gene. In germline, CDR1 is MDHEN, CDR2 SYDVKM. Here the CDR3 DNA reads TGTGCCAGCAGGGTAGCGGGGCCTCTTTACAATGAGCAGTTCTTC. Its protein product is CASRVAGPLYNEQFF.

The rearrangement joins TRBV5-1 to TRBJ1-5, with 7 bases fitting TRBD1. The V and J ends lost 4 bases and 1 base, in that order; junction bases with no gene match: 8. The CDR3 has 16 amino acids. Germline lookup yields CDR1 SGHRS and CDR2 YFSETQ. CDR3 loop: CASSPEPGQSNQPQHF. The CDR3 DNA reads TGCGCCAGCAGCCCCGAACCGGGACAGAGCAATCAGCCCCAGCATTTT.

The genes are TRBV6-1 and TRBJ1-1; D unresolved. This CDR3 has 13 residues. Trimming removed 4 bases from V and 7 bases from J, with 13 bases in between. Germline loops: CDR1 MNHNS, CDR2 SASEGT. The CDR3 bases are TGTGCCAGCAGTGCCGAGCGGGGAATTGAAGCTTTCTTT. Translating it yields CASSAERGIEAFF.

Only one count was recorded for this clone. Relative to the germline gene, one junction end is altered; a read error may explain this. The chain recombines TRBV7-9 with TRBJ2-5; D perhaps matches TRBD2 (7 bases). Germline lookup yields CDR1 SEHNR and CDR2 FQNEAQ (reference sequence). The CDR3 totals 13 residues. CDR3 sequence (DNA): TGTTCCAGCAGCCTTAGGGGGGGAGAGACCCAGTACTTC. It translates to CSSSLRGGETQYF.

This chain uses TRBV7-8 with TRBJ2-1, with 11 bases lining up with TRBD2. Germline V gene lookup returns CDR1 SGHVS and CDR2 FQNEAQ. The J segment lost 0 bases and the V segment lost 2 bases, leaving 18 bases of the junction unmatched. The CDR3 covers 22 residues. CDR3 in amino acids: CASSLRARALAGVGSSYNEQFF. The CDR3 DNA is TGTGCCAGCAGCTTAAGGGCAAGGGCACTAGCGGGGGTTGGGAGCTCCTACAATGAGCAGTTCTTC.

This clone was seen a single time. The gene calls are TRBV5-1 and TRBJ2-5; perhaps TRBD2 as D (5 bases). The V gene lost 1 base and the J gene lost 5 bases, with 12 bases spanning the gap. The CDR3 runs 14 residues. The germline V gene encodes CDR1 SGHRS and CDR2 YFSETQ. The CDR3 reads CASSLWLAGETQYF. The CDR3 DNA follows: TGCGCCAGCAGCTTGTGGCTAGCTGGCGAGACCCAGTACTTC.

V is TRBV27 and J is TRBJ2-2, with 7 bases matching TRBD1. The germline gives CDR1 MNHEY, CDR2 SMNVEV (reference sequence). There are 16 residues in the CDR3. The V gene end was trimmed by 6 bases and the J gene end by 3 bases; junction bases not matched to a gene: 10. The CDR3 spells CASRLTQGRYTGELFF. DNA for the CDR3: TGTGCCAGCAGACTAACACAGGGGCGGTACACCGGGGAGCTGTTTTTT.

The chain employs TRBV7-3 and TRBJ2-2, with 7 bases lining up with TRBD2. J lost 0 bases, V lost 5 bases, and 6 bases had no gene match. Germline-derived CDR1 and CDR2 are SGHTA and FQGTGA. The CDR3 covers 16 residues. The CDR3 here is CASSLTGGANTGELFF. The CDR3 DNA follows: TGTGCCAGCAGCCTCACGGGGGGTGCGAACACCGGGGAGCTGTTTTTT.

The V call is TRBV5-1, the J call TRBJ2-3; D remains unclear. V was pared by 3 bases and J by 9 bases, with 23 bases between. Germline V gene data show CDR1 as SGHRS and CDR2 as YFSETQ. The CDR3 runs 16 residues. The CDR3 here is CASSSNILTLTETQYF. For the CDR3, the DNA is TGCGCCAGCAGCTCCAATATACTGACTCTCACGGAGACGCAGTATTTT.

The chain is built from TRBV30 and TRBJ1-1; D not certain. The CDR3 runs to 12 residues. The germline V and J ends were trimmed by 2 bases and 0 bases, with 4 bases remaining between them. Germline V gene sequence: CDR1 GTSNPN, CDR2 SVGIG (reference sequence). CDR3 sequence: CAWSFMNTEAFF. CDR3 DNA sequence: TGTGCCTGGAGTTTTATGAACACTGAAGCTTTCTTT.

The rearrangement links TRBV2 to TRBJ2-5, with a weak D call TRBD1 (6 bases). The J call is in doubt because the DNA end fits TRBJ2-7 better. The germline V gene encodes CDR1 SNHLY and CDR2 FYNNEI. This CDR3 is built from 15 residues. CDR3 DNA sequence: TGTGCCAGCAAAGTTAAGACGGGACAACCCTACGAGCAGTACTTC. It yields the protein CASKVKTGQPYEQYF.

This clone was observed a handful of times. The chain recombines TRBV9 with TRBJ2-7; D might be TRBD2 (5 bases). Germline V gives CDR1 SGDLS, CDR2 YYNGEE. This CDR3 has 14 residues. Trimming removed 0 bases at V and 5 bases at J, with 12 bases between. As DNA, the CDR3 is TGTGCCAGCAGCGTAGATGAGGGAGTCCACGAGCAGTACTTC. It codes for CASSVDEGVHEQYF.

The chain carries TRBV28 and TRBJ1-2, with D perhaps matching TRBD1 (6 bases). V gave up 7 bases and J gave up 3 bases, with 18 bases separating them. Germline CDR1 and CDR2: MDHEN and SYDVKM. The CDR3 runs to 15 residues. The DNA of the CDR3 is TGTGCCAGCACCCTGTTAAGGGGGAATTACTATGGCTACACCTTC. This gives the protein CASTLLRGNYYGYTF.

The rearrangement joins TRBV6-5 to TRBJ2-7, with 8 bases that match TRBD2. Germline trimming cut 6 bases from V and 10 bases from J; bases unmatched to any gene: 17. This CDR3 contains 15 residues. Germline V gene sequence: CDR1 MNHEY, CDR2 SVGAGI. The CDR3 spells CASRGAGTRWGKQYF. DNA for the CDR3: TGTGCCAGCAGGGGAGCCGGGACTAGGTGGGGGAAACAGTACTTC.

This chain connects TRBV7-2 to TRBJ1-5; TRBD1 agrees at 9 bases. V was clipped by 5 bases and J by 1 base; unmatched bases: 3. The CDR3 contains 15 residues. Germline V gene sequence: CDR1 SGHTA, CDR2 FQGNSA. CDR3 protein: CASSITGGSNQPQHF. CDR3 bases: TGTGCCAGCAGCATCACAGGGGGCAGCAATCAGCCCCAGCATTTT.

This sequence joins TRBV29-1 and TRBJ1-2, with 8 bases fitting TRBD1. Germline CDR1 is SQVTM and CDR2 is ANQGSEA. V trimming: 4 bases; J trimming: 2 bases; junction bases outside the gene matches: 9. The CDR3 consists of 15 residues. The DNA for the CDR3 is TGCAGCGTTGGAGGGGGGCAGGGGGCCAACTATGGCTACACCTTC. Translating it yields CSVGGGQGANYGYTF.

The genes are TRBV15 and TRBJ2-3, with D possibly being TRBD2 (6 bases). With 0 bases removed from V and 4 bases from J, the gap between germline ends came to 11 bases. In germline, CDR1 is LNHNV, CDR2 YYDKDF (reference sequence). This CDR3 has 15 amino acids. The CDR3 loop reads CATSRDLASSDTQYF. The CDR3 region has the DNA TGTGCCACCAGCAGAGATCTAGCGAGTTCAGATACGCAGTATTTT.

CDR3 region: CAWSVQGSYANTIYF. Here the CDR3 DNA reads TGTGCCTGGAGTGTACAAGGGAGCTACGCAAACACCATATATTTT. The chain combines TRBV30 with TRBJ1-3; D is undetermined. CDR1 is GTSNPN and CDR2 is SVGIG in the germline V gene (reference sequence). Trimming took off 0 bases at V and 6 bases at J, with 15 bases between the two ends. The CDR3 is 15 residues long.

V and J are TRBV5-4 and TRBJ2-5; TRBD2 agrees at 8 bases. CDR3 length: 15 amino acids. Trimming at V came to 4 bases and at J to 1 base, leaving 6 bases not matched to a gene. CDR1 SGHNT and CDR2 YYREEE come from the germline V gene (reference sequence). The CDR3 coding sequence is TGTGCCAGCAGCCGGACTAGCTTTGTCCAAGAGACCCAGTACTTC. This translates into CASSRTSFVQETQYF.

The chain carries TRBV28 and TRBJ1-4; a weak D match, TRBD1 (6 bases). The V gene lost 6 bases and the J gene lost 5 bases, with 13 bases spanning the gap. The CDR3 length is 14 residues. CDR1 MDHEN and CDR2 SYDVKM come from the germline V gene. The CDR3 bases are TGTGCCAGCAGATCGACAGGATGGAATGAAAAACTGTTTTTT. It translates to CASRSTGWNEKLFF.

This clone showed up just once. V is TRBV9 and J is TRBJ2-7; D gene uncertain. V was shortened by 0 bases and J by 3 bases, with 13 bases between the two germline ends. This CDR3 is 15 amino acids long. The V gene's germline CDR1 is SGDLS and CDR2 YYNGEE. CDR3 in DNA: TGTGCCAGCAGCGTAGCCCCTCAGGTAGACTACGAGCAGTACTTC. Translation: CASSVAPQVDYEQYF.

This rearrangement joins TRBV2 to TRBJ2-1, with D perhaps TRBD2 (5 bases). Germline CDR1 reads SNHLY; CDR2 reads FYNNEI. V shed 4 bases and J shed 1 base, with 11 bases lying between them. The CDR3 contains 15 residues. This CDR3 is CASSGGPESYNEQFF. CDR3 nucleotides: TGTGCCAGCAGTGGAGGGCCGGAATCCTACAATGAGCAGTTCTTC. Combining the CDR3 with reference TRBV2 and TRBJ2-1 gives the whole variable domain EPEVTQTPSHQVTQMGQEVILRCVPISNHLYFYWYRQILGQKVEFLVSFYNNEISEKSEIFDDQFSVERPDGSNFTLKIRSTKLEDSAMYFCASSGGPESYNEQFFGPGTRLTVL.

Here the CDR3 reads CASSDSLGGQPQHF. The CDR3 DNA is TGTGCCAGCAGTGATTCCTTAGGAGGGCAGCCCCAGCATTTT. The rearrangement joins TRBV2 to TRBJ1-5; D unresolved. Germline CDR1 and CDR2: SNHLY and FYNNEI. V dropped 3 bases and J dropped 7 bases, with 13 bases sitting between them. This CDR3 is 14 amino acids long.